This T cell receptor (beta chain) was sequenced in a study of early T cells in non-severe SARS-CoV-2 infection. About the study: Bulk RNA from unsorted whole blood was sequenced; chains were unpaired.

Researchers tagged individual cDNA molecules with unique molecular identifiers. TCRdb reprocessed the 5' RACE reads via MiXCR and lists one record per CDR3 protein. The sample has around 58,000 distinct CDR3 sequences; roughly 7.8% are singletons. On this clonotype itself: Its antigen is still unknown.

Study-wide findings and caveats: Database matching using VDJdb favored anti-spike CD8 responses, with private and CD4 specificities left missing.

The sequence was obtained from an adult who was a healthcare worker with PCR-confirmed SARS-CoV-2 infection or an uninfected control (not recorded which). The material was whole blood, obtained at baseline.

The CDR3 coding sequence is TGTGCCAGCTTGGGGGCAGCGAGCTCCTACGAGCAGTACTTC. Its translation: CASLGAASSYEQYF. The rearrangement joins TRBV28 to TRBJ2-7, with D possibly TRBD1 on 6 matching bases. The CDR3 consists of 14 residues. Trimming cost V 8 bases and J 0 bases, with 14 bases left between them. The germline CDR1 and CDR2 sequences are MDHEN and SYDVKM.